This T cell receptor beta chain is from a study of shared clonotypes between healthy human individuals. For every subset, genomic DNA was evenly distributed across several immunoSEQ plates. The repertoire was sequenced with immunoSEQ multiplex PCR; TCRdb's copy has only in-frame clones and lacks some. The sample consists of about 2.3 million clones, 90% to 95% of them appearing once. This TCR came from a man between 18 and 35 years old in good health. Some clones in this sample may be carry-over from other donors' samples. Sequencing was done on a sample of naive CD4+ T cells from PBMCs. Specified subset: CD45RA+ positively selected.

CDR3 sequence (DNA): TGTGCCAGCAGTGATGACCAGAACACTGAAGCTTTCTTT. Translating gives CASSDDQNTEAFF. This chain connects TRBV2 to TRBJ1-1; no firm D call. Trimming pared 3 bases from V and 1 base from J, leaving 6 bases between. The germline gives CDR1 SNHLY, CDR2 FYNNEI. This CDR3 is built from 13 residues.